This TCR beta chain was identified during a study of blood T cells in healthy people across ages (dated by TCRdb to the mid-2010s). Background on the whole study: In model experiments, template switching captured about one uniquely barcoded TCR beta cDNA molecule for every two T cells. Age-related changes in TCR beta repertoire diversity were measured in the study by deep sequencing normalized with unique cDNA molecular identifiers. The donors were divided into four age groups: young (average about 15 years), middle-aged (about 40), aged (approximately 64) and long-lived (nearly 85). To avoid experimental bias, donors of different ages were randomly spread across the sequencing lanes. The study analyzed two additional independent replicas of 1 million unique cDNA reads from the same blood draw for two donors, one aged 18 to 30 and one aged 80 or older.

Libraries were constructed by 5' RACE. The sequencer listed for this sample is Illumina HiSeq 2500. A second roughly 7 to 11 cycle PCR used a sample-barcoded 5' primer and a J-beta primer mix. A template-switch 5' adaptor carrying 12 random nucleotides introduced a unique molecular identifier onto each TCR beta cDNA molecule. Each sample yielded at least 2.5 million CDR3-containing paired-end reads. First-strand cDNA was synthesized from all RNA with the Mint cDNA synthesis kit, primed by a TRBC-specific oligonucleotide. All cDNA was treated with uracil-DNA glycosylase and then went through a first 18-cycle PCR with the universal primers M1SS and BC2_uni_R. As for how the authors treated the data: For normalization, 1 million high-quality reads were randomly selected from each sample, with every read carrying a distinct molecular identifier. Reads with shared molecular identifiers were discarded instead of being binned into consensus sequences. MiTCR, run with a Q25 quality threshold and the strictest error-elimination algorithm, handled CDR3 identification, clonotype clustering and error correction. A nonparametric unseen species model with Euler transformation was used to estimate a lower bound on total TCR beta diversity. The public reads were run again by TCRdb, first through fastp at Q25 and then through MiXCR, and only productive beta chains were kept. Here each entry gathers all rows of one CDR3 protein and keeps the most common genes and DNA. None of the V and J calls come from the authors' own analysis; TCRdb made them. Recorded for this sample are some 1.4 million distinct CDR3 sequences; 40% to 50% of them occurred a single time. 7% to 9% of the sample lies in the top ten.

The germline V gene (reference sequence) sets CDR1 to DFQATT and CDR2 to SNEGSKA. From the cysteine through the phenylalanine, the CDR3 covers 16 amino acids. Only the CDR3 DNA is retained, 48 bases long and in frame from the first base. V loses 6 bases of germline sequence and J loses 2 bases, and the interval between the two ends is 17 bases. This clonotype has more than one count but fewer than ten. Its recognized antigen is unknown. No base quality information exists; no much larger clone differs at one position. Donors were 40 or so systemically healthy Caucasian individuals from Russia aged roughly 6 to 95 years. Roughly 11 milliliters of peripheral blood were drawn from each donor into EDTA-treated Vacutainer tubes. Ficoll-Paque density-gradient centrifugation was used to isolate PBMCs, with at least 6.5 million obtained per sample. Total RNA, at least 6 micrograms per sample, was extracted from PBMCs with Trizol reagent. For every donor, an aliquot of PBMCs went through flow cytometry to measure the percentages of naive CD45RAhigh/CD27high T cells.

Overall results and qualifications from the work: The CMV infection status of donors was not known, potentially confounding age-related changes in expanded clonotypes. The long-lived group showed more naive CD4+ T cells, fewer expanded clones and increased TCR diversity than the aged group, suggesting age selection. As age increased, observed TCR beta diversity per million T cells dropped in a roughly linear way, and a significant reduction was already evident by age about 40. Estimates of total diversity from one million sequenced T cells were regarded as lower bounds and underestimates. Bulk unsorted PBMC profiling prevented conclusive comparison of naive and antigen-experienced compartments. There was a strong correlation between observed TCR beta diversity and the percentage of naive T cells measured by flow cytometry.

The receptor chain draws on TRBV20-1 and TRBJ1-6, and possibly TRBD1, on 5 matching bases. The source material was blood. The clonotype was recovered from a woman aged 18-29 years in good health. The DNA sequence is TGCAGTGCGCCCTTTAGGAGGGGCACCTATAATTCACCCCTCCACTTT. Translated, this gives CSAPFRRGTYNSPLHF.